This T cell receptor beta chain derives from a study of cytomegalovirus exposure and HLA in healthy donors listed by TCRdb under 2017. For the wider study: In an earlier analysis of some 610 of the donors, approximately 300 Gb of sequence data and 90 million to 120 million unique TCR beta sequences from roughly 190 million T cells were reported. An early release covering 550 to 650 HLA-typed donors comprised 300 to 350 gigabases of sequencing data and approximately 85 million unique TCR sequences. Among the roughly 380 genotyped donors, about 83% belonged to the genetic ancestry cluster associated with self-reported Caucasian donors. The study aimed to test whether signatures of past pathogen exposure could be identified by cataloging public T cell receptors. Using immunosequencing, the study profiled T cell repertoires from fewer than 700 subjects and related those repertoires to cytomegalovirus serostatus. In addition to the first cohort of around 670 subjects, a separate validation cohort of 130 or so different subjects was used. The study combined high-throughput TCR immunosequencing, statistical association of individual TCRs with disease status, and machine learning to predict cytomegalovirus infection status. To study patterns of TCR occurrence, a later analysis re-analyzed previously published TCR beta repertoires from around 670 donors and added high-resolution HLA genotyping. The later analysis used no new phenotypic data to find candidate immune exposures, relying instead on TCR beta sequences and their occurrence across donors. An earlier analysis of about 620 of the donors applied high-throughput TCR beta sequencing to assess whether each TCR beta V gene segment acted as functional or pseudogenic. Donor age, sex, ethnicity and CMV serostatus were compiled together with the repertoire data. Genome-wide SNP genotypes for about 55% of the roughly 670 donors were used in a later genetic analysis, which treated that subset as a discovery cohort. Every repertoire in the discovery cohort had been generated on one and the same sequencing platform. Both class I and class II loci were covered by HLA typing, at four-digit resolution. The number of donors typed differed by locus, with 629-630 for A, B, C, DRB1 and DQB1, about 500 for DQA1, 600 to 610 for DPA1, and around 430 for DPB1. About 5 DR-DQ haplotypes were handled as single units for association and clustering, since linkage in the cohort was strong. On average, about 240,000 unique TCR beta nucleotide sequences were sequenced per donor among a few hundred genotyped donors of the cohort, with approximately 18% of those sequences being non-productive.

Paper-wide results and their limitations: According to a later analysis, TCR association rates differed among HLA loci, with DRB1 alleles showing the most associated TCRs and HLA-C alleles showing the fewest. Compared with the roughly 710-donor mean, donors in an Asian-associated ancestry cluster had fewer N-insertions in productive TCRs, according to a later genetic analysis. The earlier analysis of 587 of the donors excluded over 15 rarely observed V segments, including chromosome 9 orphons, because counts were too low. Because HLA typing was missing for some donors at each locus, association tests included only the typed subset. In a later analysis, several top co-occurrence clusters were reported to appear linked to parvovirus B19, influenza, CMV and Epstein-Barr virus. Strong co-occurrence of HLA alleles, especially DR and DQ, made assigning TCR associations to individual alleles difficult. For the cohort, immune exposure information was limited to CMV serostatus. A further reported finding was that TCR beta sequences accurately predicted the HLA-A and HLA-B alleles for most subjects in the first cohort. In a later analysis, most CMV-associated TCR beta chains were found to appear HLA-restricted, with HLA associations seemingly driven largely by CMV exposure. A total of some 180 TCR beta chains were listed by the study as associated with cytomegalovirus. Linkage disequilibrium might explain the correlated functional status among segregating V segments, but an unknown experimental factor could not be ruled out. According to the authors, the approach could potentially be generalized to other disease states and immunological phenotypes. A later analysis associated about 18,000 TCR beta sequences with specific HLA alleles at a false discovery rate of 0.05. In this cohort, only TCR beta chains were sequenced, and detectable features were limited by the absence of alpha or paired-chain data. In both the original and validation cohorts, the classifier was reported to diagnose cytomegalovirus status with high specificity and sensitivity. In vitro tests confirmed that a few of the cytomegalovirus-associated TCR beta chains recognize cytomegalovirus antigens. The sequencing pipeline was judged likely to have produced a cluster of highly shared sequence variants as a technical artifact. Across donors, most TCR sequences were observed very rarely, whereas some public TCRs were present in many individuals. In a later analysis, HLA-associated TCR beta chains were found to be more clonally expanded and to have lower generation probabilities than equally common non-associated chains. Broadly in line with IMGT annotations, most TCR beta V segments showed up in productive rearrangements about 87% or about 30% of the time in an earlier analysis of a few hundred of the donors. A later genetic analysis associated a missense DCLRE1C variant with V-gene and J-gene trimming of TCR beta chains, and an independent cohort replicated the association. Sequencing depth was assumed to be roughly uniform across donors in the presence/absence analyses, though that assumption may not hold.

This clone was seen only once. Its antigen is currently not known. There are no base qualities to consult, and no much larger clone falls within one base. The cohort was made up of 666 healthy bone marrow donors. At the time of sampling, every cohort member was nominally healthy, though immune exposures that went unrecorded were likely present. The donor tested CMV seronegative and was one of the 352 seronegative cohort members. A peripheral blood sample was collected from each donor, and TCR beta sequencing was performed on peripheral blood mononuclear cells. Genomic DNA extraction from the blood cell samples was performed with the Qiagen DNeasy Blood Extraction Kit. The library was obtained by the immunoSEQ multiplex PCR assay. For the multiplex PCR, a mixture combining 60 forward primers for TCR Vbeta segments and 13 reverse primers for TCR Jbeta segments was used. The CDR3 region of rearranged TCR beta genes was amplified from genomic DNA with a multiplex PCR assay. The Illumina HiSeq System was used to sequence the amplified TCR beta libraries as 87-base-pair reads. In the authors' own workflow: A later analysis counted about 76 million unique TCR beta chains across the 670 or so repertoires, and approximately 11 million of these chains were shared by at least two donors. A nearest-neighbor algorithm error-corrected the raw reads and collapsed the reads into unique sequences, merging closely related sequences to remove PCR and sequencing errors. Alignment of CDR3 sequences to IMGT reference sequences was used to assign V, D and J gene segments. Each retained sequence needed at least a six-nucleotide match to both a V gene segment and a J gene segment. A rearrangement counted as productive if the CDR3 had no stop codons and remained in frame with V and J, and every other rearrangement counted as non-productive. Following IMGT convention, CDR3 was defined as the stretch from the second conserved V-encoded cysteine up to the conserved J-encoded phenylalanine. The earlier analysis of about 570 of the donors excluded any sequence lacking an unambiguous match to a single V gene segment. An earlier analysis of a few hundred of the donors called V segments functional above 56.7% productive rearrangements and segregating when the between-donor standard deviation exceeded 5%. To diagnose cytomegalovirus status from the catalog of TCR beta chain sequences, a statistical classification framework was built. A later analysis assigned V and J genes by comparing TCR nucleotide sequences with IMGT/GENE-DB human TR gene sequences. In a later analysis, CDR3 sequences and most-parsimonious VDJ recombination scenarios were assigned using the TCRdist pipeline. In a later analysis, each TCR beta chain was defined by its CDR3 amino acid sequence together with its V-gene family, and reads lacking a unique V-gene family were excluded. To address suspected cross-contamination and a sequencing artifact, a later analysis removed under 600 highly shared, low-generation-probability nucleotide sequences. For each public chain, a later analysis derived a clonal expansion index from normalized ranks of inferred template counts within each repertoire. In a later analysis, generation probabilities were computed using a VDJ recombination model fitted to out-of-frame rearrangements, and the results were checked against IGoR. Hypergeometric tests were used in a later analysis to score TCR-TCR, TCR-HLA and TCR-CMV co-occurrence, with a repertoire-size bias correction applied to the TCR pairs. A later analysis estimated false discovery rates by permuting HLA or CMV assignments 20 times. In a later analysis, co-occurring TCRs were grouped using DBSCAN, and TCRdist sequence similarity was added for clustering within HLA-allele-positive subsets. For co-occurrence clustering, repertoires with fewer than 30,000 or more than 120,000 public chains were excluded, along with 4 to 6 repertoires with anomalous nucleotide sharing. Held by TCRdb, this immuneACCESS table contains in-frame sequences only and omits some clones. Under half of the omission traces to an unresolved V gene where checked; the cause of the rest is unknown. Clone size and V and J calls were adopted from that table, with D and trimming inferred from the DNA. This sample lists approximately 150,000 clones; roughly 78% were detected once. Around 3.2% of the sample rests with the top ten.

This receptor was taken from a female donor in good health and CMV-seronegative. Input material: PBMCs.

The sequenced DNA: TGTGCCAGTAGTATAAAGTCGGCGAGGGTGGTTAACTATGGCTACACCTTC. Its translation is CASSIKSARVVNYGYTF. The sequence links TRBV19 to TRBJ1-2; the D gene identity is not certain. Between the V and J ends, shortened by 2 bases and 1 base respectively, the junction contains 17 bases. For CDR1 and CDR2, the germline V gene (reference sequence) lists LNHDA and SQIVND. The CDR3 holds 17 amino acids from the cysteine to the phenylalanine. The sequence is cut down to CDR3 DNA, 51 bases in frame from base 1.